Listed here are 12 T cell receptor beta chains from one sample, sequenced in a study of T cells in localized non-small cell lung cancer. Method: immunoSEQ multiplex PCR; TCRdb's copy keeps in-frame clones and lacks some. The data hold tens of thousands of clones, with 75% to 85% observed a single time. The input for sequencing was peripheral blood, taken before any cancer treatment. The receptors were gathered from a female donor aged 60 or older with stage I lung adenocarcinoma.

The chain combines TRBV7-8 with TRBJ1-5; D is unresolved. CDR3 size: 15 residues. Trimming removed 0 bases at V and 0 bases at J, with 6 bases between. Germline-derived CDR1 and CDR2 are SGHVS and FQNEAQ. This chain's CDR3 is CASSLAGLSNQPQHF. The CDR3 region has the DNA TGTGCCAGCAGCTTAGCCGGACTTAGCAATCAGCCCCAGCATTTT.

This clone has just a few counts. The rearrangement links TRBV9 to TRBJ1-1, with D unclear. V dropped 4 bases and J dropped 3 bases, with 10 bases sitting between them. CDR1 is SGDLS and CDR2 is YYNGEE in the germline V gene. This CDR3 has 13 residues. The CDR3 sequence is CASSSDGYTEAFF. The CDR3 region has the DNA TGTGCCAGCAGCTCGGACGGTTACACTGAAGCTTTCTTT.

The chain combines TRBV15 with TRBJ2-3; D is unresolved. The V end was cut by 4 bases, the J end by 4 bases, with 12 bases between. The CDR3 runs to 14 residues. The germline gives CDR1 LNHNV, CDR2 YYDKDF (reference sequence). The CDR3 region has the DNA TGTGCCACCAGCACTGGGGATCATCCAGATACGCAGTATTTT. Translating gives CATSTGDHPDTQYF.

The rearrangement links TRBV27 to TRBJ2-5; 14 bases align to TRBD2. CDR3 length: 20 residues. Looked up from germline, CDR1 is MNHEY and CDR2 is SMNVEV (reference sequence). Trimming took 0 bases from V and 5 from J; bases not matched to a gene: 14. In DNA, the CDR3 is TGTGCCAGCAGTTTATCGTGGGGACGACTAGCGGGAGGGCGTGTGGAGACCCAGTACTTC. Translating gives CASSLSWGRLAGGRVETQYF.

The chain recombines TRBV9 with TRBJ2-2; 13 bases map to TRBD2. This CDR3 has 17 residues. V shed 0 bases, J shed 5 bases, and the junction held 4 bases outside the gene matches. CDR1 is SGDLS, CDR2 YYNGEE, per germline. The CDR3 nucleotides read TGTGCCAGCAGCGTAGGAACTAGCGGGAGGGTAACCGGGGAGCTGTTTTTT. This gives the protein CASSVGTSGRVTGELFF.

CDR3 DNA sequence: TGCGCCAGCAGACGGGGAACAGGGGCCGATGAAAAACTGTTTTTT. Protein sequence: CASRRGTGADEKLFF. The chain carries TRBV5-1 and TRBJ1-4; 7 bases line up with TRBD1. V dropped 5 bases and J dropped 6; count of bases not matched to a gene: 10. CDR1 and CDR2 from the germline V gene are SGHRS and YFSETQ. The CDR3 is made up of 15 amino acids.

The DNA for the CDR3 is TGTGCCAGCTTCGGCAGGGGTGATCAGCCCCAGCATTTT. This translates into CASFGRGDQPQHF. The V gene is TRBV2, the J gene TRBJ1-5; possibly TRBD1 for D (6 bases). CDR3 size: 13 residues. The germline gives CDR1 SNHLY, CDR2 FYNNEI. V lost 8 bases to trimming and J lost 5 bases, with 13 bases between them.

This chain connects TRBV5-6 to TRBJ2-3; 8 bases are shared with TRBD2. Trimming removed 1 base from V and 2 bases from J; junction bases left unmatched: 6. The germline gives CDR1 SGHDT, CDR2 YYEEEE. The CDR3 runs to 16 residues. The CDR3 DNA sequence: TGTGCCAGCAGCTTGACCTTAGCGGGGCCCACAGATACGCAGTATTTT. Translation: CASSLTLAGPTDTQYF.

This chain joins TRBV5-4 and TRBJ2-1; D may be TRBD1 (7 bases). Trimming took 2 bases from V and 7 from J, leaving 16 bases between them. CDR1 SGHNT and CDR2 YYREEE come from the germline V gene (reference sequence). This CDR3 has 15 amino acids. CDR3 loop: CASSFRQGLNNEQFF. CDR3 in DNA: TGTGCCAGCAGCTTCCGACAGGGACTCAATAATGAGCAGTTCTTC.

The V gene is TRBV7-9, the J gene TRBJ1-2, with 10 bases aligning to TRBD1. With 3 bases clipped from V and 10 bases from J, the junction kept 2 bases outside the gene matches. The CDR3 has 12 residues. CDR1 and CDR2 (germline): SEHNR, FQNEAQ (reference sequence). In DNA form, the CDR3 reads TGTGCCAGCAGCTTCGGGACAGGGGTCTACACCTTC. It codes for CASSFGTGVYTF.

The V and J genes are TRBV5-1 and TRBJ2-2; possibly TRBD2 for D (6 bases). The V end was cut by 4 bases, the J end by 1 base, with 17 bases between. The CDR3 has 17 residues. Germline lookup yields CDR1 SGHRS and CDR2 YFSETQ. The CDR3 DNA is TGCGCCAGCAGCCCATACGGAGGGGACCTGAACACCGGGGAGCTGTTTTTT. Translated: CASSPYGGDLNTGELFF.

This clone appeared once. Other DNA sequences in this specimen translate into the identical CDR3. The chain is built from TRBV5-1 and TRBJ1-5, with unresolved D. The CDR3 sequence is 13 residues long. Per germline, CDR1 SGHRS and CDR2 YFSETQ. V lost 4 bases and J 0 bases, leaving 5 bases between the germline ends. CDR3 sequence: CASSISSNQPQHF. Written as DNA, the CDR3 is TGCGCCAGCAGCATCTCTAGCAATCAGCCCCAGCATTTT. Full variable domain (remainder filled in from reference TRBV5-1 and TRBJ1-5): KAGVTQTPRYLIKTRGQQVTLSCSPISGHRSVSWYQQTPGQGLQFLFEYFSETQRNKGNFPGRFSGRQFSNSRSEMNVSTLELGDSALYLCASSISSNQPQHFGDGTRLSIL.